This TCR beta chain stems from a study of T cells in Graves' hyperthyroidism and ophthalmopathy. RNA transcripts were the template for amplifying TCR beta CDR3 regions. RT-PCR in the first round (using the HTBI primer set) targeted the TCR CDR3. TCRdb re-derived calls from the multiplex PCR reads in MiXCR, one entry per CDR3 protein. The table shows hundreds of thousands of distinct CDR3 sequences, with 14% to 15% occurring only once. The study's findings and limits: Blood also showed most of the thyroid clonotypes that were expanded above 0.001.

This clonotype was counted many times. The antigen remains undetermined. A NOSPECS grade of at least 4, a Clinical Activity Score of at least 3 and duration under 3 months were recorded in ophthalmopathy patients. Exclusion of patients followed from uncontrolled infection, other autoimmune disease, pregnancy or lactation. Diagnoses used clinical symptoms, serum thyroxine and TRAb, thyroid ultrasound and orbital computed tomography. With 5 bases clipped from V and 4 bases from J, the junction kept 5 bases outside the gene matches. CDR3 length: 14 residues. Germline CDR1 is LNHDA and CDR2 is SQIVND (reference sequence).

This chain uses TRBV19 with TRBJ2-5; 9 positions agree with TRBD1. The origin of this receptor is a middle-aged woman with Graves' ophthalmopathy. The sample comprised blood. CDR3 loop: CASSPRDRAETQYF. The CDR3 DNA is TGTGCCAGTAGTCCACGGGACAGGGCAGAGACCCAGTACTTC.